This T cell receptor (beta chain) was sequenced in a study of regulatory T cells in long-lasting Graves disease. The study's findings and limits: It is possible that accuracy was reduced by the small size of the sample. When disease was persistent, TRBV28, TRBJ1-2 and TRBJ2-5 were the favored segments.

Stated time point: newly diagnosed GD, antithyroid drugs for less than 3 months. RNA isolated from PBMCs was used to make the TCR library. This clonotype was found many times. The antigen is not known. For TCR beta, libraries came from iRepertoire HTBI primers and Arm-PCR of CDR3 regions. MiXCR, applied by TCRdb to the multiplex PCR reads, yields one record per CDR3 protein. The top ten clones hold 20% to 25% of a sample with 300,000 to 450,000 distinct CDR3 sequences, roughly 15% of them seen once. In germline, CDR1 is SEHNR, CDR2 FQNEAQ (reference sequence). V dropped 5 bases and J dropped 0 bases, with 15 bases sitting between them. The CDR3 spans 16 residues.

Specimen: peripheral blood mononuclear cells (PBMCs), collected at new diagnosis, from a patient treated with antithyroid drugs. The sequence came from a female donor with Graves disease. This sequence joins TRBV7-9 and TRBJ2-3; D may be TRBD1 (6 bases). The CDR3 region is CASSKYRVSSTDTQYF. The DNA of the CDR3 is TGTGCCAGCAGCAAATACAGGGTCTCGAGCACAGATACGCAGTATTTT.